Each of the 6 T cell receptor beta chains below was sequenced from the same sample in a study of OX40 agonist ivuxolimab in advanced cancers. Libraries were prepared by immunoSEQ multiplex PCR; TCRdb keeps only in-frame clonotypes and omits some of them. The table lists under 90,000 clones, 86% of them singletons. Sequences were derived from CD4+ or CD8+ T cells sorted from blood, sampled in a trial of the OX40 agonist ivuxolimab. These receptors were collected from an adult with an advanced solid tumor such as melanoma, head and neck, liver or kidney cancer.

J is TRBJ2-4 and V is TRBV18; the match to TRBD1 covers 10 bases. CDR1 KGHSH and CDR2 LQKENI come from the germline V gene. The ends lost 0 bases at V and 0 bases at J; junction bases unmatched: 5. CDR3 length: 18 residues. CDR3 loop: CASSPPGTGAGAKNIQYF. The CDR3 DNA follows: TGTGCCAGCTCACCACCCGGGACAGGGGCGGGAGCCAAAAACATTCAGTACTTC.

CDR3 loop: CASRETGITEAFF. The CDR3 nucleotides read TGTGCCAGCAGGGAAACAGGGATCACTGAAGCTTTCTTT. The V and J genes are TRBV6-5 and TRBJ1-1; D perhaps matches TRBD1 (6 bases). Germline V lookup: CDR1 MNHEY, CDR2 SVGAGI. The CDR3 runs to 13 residues. Trimming pared 6 bases from V and 4 bases from J, leaving 12 bases between.

This sequence joins TRBV7-2 and TRBJ2-3; D not certain. The germline CDR1 and CDR2 sequences are SGHTA and FQGNSA. The V end was cut by 3 bases, the J end by 4 bases, with 8 bases between. The CDR3 runs to 13 residues. The CDR3 nucleotides are TGTGCCAGCAGCTTGTATTTGTCAGATACGCAGTATTTT. Translating gives CASSLYLSDTQYF.

The sample holds one count of this clone. The CDR3 DNA reads TGTGCCAGCAGTTTATATGGTGGTGGAATAAGGAACACTGAAGCTTTCTTT. It translates to CASSLYGGGIRNTEAFF. The chain has TRBV27 and TRBJ1-1; unclear D gene. Looked up from germline, CDR1 is MNHEY and CDR2 is SMNVEV (reference sequence). CDR3 length: 17 residues. The V and J ends lost 1 base and 1 base respectively, with 16 bases between them.

The chain joins TRBV9 to TRBJ1-1; D call uncertain. The length of the CDR3 is 15 residues. CDR1 and CDR2 (germline): SGDLS, YYNGEE. V shed 4 bases and J shed 0 bases, with 13 bases lying between them. The CDR3 sequence is CASSPRAVMNTEAFF. CDR3 nucleotides: TGTGCCAGCAGCCCTCGCGCAGTTATGAACACTGAAGCTTTCTTT.

The rearrangement uses TRBV30 and TRBJ2-7; D is unresolved. The CDR3 covers 16 residues. CDR1 and CDR2 (germline): GTSNPN, SVGIG (reference sequence). The V and J ends lost 2 bases and 3 bases respectively, with 20 bases between them. The DNA for the CDR3 is TGTGCCTGGAGTCCCCAAAGATCCCTGGGGTACTACGAGCAGTACTTC. Encoded protein: CAWSPQRSLGYYEQYF. The full variable domain, its missing parts supplied by reference TRBV30 and TRBJ2-7, is SQTIHQWPATLVQPVGSPLSLECTVEGTSNPNLYWYRQAAGRGLQLLFYSVGIGQISSEVPQNLSASRPQDRQFILSSKKLLLSDSGFYLCAWSPQRSLGYYEQYFGPGTRLTVT.